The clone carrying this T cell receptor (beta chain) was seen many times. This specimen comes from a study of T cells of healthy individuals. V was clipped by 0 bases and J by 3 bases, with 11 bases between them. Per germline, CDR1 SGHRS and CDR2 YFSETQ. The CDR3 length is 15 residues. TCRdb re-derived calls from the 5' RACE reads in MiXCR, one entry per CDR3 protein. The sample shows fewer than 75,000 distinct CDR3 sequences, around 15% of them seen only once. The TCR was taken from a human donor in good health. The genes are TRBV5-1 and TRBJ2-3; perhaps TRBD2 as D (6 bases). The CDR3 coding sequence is TGCGCCAGCAGCTTGGGCAGCGGGCGTACAGATACGCAGTATTTT. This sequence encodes CASSLGSGRTDTQYF. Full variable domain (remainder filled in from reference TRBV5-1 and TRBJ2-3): KAGVTQTPRYLIKTRGQQVTLSCSPISGHRSVSWYQQTPGQGLQFLFEYFSETQRNKGNFPGRFSGRQFSNSRSEMNVSTLELGDSALYLCASSLGSGRTDTQYFGPGTRLTVL.